Detailed here is one T cell receptor beta chain. As yet, its antigen is unknown. Data came from immunoSEQ multiplex PCR; TCRdb stores just in-frame clones and leaves some out. The sample lists about 79,000 clones, roughly 72% seen once, with roughly 1.8% in the top ten. This specimen comes from a study of vaccination effects on CD4 cells after COVID-19. Findings and caveats of the study: Long after vaccination, the clones induced by infection and by vaccine shrank markedly in size. Missing from the study were early post-infection timepoints, and its convalescent patients were few.

This CDR3 is 15 amino acids long. The V gene's germline CDR1 is GTSNPN and CDR2 SVGIG (reference sequence). V was shortened by 0 bases and J by 2 bases, with 13 bases between the two germline ends. ViraFEST used viral peptide pools to expand antigen-specific CD4+ T cells before sequencing. Having been cultured for less than 12 days, the cells underwent CD4+ T cell isolation. In the cultures, half the medium was exchanged for IL-2 medium on days 3 and 7. The source was CD4+ T cells from PBMCs cultured with HCoV-229E spike peptides, collected before COVID-19 vaccination. The TCR originated in a human donor who received a COVID-19 vaccine. J is TRBJ2-5 and V is TRBV30, with a tentative D call TRBD2 (6 bases). The CDR3 protein is CAWSVRGKGQETQYF. The CDR3 DNA reads as TGTGCCTGGAGTGTACGGGGGAAAGGGCAAGAGACCCAGTACTTC.